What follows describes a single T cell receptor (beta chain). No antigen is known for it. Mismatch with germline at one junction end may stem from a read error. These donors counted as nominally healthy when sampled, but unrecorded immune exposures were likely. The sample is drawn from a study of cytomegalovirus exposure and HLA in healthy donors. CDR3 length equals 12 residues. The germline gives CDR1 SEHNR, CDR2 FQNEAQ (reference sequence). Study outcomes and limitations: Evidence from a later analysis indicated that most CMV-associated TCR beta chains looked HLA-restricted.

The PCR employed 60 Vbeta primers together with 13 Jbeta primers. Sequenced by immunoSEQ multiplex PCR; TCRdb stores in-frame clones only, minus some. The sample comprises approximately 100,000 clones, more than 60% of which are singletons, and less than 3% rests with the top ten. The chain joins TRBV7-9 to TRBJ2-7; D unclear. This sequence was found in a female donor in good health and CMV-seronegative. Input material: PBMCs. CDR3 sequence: CSSSFSEYEQYF. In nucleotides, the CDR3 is TGTTCCAGCAGCTTCAGCGAGTACGAGCAGTACTTC.